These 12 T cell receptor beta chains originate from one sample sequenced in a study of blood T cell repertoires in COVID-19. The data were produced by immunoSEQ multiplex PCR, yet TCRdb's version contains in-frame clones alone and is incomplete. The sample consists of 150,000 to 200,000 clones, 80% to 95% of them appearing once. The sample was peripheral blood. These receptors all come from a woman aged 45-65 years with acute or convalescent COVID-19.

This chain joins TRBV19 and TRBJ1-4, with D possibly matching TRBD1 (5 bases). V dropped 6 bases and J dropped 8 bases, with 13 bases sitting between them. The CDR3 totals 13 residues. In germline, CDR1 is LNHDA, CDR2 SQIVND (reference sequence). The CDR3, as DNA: TGTGCCAGTAGCTGGAGGGGTGAGGAAAAACTGTTTTTT. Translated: CASSWRGEEKLFF.

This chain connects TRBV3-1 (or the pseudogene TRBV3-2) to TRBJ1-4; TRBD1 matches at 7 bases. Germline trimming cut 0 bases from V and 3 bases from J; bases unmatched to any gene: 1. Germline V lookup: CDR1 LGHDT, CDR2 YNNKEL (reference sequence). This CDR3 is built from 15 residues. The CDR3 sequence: CASSQEQGSNEKLFF. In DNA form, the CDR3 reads TGTGCCAGCAGCCAAGAACAGGGGTCTAATGAAAAACTGTTTTTT.

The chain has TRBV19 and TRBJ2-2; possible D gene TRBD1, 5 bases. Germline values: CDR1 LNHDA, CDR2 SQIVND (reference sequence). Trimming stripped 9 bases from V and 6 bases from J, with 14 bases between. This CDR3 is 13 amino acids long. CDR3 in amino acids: CASRKGVPGELFF. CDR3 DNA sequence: TGTGCCAGCCGTAAAGGGGTCCCCGGGGAGCTGTTTTTT.

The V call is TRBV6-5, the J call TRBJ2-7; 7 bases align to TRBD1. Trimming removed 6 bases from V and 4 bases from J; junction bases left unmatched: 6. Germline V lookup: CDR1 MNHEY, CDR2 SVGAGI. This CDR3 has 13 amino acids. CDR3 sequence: CASRPTGDYEQYF. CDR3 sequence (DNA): TGTGCCAGCAGGCCCACAGGGGATTACGAGCAGTACTTC.

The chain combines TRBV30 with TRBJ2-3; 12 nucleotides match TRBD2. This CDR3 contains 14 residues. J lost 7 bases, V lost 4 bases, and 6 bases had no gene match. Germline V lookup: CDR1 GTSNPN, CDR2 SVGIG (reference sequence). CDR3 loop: CAWISSGGEYTQYF. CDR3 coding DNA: TGTGCCTGGATCTCTAGCGGGGGGGAGTATACGCAGTATTTT.

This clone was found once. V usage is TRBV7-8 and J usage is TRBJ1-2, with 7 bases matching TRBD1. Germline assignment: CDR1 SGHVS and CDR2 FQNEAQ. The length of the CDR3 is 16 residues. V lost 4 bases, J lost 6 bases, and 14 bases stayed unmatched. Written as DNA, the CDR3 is TGTGCCAGCAGCTCGCCTACCGGGACAGTGAGTAATGGCTACACCTTC. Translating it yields CASSSPTGTVSNGYTF.

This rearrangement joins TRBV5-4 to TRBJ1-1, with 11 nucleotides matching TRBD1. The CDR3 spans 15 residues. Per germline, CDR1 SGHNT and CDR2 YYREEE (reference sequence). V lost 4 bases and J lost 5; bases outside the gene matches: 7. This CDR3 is CASSRDRGFETEAFF. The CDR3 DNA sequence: TGTGCCAGCAGCCGGGACAGGGGGTTTGAGACTGAAGCTTTCTTT.

The CDR3 coding sequence is TGTGCCAGCAGTCCCCGGTATAATTCACCCCTCCACTTT. Translating gives CASSPRYNSPLHF. V and J are TRBV28 and TRBJ1-6, with no clear D. Germline CDR1 and CDR2: MDHEN and SYDVKM. This CDR3 spans 13 amino acids. V gave up 5 bases and J gave up 4 bases, with 6 bases separating them.

CDR3 sequence reads: CASSEGVGDFKLFF. The DNA for the CDR3 is TGTGCCAGCAGTGAGGGGGTAGGGGACTTTAAACTGTTTTTT. The chain couples TRBV6-1 to TRBJ1-4; a possible D gene is TRBD1 (5 bases). There are 14 residues in the CDR3. The germline V gene has CDR1 MNHNS and CDR2 SASEGT. The V gene lost 3 bases and the J gene lost 11 bases, with 16 bases spanning the gap.

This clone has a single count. The CDR3 bases are TGTGCCAGCAGGACTCTCTCCAGGGGGAATACGCAGTATTTT. Encoded protein: CASRTLSRGNTQYF. The J gene is TRBJ2-3, the V gene TRBV7-9, with 7 bases aligning to TRBD1. Germline lookup yields CDR1 SEHNR and CDR2 FQNEAQ (reference sequence). The CDR3 has 14 residues. Trimming cost V 6 bases and J 7 bases; bases outside gene matches: 10. Supplemented by reference TRBV7-9 and TRBJ2-3, the full variable domain reads DTGVSQNPRHKITKRGQNVTFRCDPISEHNRLYWYRQTLGQGPEFLTYFQNEAQLEKSRLLSDRFSAERPKGSFSTLEIQRTEQGDSAMYLCASRTLSRGNTQYFGPGTRLTVL.

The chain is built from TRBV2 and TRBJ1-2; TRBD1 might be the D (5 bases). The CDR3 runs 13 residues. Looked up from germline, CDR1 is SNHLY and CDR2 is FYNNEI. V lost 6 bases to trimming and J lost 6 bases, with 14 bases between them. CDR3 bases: TGTGCCAGCAGAAAAGAGGGGACTGATGGCTACACCTTC. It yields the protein CASRKEGTDGYTF. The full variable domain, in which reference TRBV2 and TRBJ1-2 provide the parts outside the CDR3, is EPEVTQTPSHQVTQMGQEVILRCVPISNHLYFYWYRQILGQKVEFLVSFYNNEISEKSEIFDDQFSVERPDGSNFTLKIRSTKLEDSAMYFCASRKEGTDGYTFGSGTRLTVV.

The CDR3 DNA is TGTGCCAGCTCACCCGGGGCAACTAATGAAAAACTGTTTTTT. It is translated as CASSPGATNEKLFF. The rearrangement uses TRBV18 and TRBJ1-4; D is unclear. The CDR3 spans 14 residues. Per the germline V gene, CDR1 is KGHSH and CDR2 is LQKENI. Trimming stripped 3 bases from V and 0 bases from J, with 5 bases between.